This entry concerns a single T cell receptor (beta chain). Antigen: not known. This sample is drawn from a study of CD8 T cells in ankylosing spondylitis. Findings and caveats of the study: Within ankylosing spondylitis blood, a TCR beta motif made up of seven to nine highly homologous variants appeared to be characteristic. Significantly higher representation of disease-linked clones was reported for matched ankylosing spondylitis synovial fluid.

The ends were cut back, 1 base at V and 6 bases at J, with 16 bases in the middle. Germline CDR1 and CDR2: LGHNA and YSLEER. The CDR3 is made up of 16 amino acids. Researchers built TCR beta libraries using quantitative 5'-RACE with molecular barcodes. TCRdb re-analysed the 5' RACE reads in MiXCR, keeping a single row per CDR3 protein. Of roughly 150,000 distinct CDR3 sequences listed, 25% to 35% are singletons. The TCR comes from a male donor with ankylosing spondylitis. This chain links TRBV4-3 with TRBJ2-1, with a weak D call TRBD2 (6 bases). Sequencing was performed on synovial fluid, either unsorted or a sorted T cell fraction (not recorded which). The CDR3 bases are TGCGCCAGCAGCCAAGTCTCGGGACTCAGATCCAATGAGCAGTTCTTC. Translation gives CASSQVSGLRSNEQFF.